The 21 T cell receptor beta chains listed next were all sequenced from one sample in a study of cytomegalovirus exposure and HLA in healthy donors. PCR employed 60 Vbeta and 13 Jbeta primers. Repertoires were generated with immunoSEQ multiplex PCR, while TCRdb's copy carries only in-frame clones and drops some. The sample data list about 51,000 clones. Sequencing was carried out using PBMCs. The receptors here all came from a man aged 35 to 55 in good health and CMV-seropositive.

The V gene is TRBV18, the J gene TRBJ2-7; 12 bases fit TRBD2. The CDR3 has 18 residues. Germline trimming cut 4 bases from V and 5 bases from J; bases unmatched to any gene: 15. Germline V gene sequence: CDR1 KGHSH, CDR2 LQKENI. The CDR3 sequence: CASSLTSSGRGLGDEQYF. The CDR3 coding sequence is TGTGCCAGCTCACTGACTTCTAGCGGGAGGGGACTTGGGGACGAGCAGTACTTC.

The rearrangement uses TRBV4-3 and TRBJ2-3, with TRBD2 matching 7 bases. The CDR3 loop spans 14 amino acids. V lost 4 bases to trimming and J lost 0 bases; unmatched junction nucleotides: 1. Per germline, CDR1 LGHNA and CDR2 YSLEER. This chain's CDR3 is CASSRGGSTDTQYF. Here the CDR3 DNA reads TGCGCCAGCAGCCGGGGGGGTAGCACAGATACGCAGTATTTT.

CDR3 DNA sequence: TGTGCCAGCAGTTACTCGAAGGGGAACTATGGCTACACCTTC. It is translated as CASSYSKGNYGYTF. This chain connects TRBV6-6 to TRBJ1-2; a weak D match, TRBD1 (5 bases). This CDR3 spans 14 amino acids. Germline CDR1 is MNHNY and CDR2 is SVGAGI (reference sequence). V shed 0 bases and J shed 2 bases, with 7 bases lying between them.

This rearrangement joins TRBV11-2 to TRBJ2-7; 8 nucleotides align to TRBD1. CDR1 and CDR2 from the germline V gene are SGHAT and FQNNGV. CDR3 length: 15 amino acids. J lost 1 base, V lost 6 bases, and 8 bases had no gene match. The CDR3 nucleotides are TGTGCCAGCAGTCTAACAGGGGGACGATCCTACGAGCAGTACTTC. Translated, it gives CASSLTGGRSYEQYF.

The chain has TRBV7-9 and TRBJ2-4, with TRBD1 matching over 7 bases. This CDR3 contains 14 residues. The junction had 5 bases not matched to a gene; V was cut back by 4 bases and J by 5 bases. Germline CDR1 is SEHNR and CDR2 is FQNEAQ (reference sequence). The CDR3 loop reads CASSSSGGQNIQYF. DNA of the CDR3: TGTGCCAGCAGCTCATCAGGGGGTCAAAACATTCAGTACTTC.

This sequence joins TRBV2 and TRBJ2-5; 7 nucleotides align to TRBD2. Per the germline V gene, CDR1 is SNHLY and CDR2 is FYNNEI. V gave up 4 bases and J gave up 5 bases; unmatched junction bases: 4. This CDR3 is built from 13 residues. The CDR3 spells CASSGSRGETQYF. Written as DNA, the CDR3 is TGTGCCAGCAGTGGATCGCGGGGGGAGACCCAGTACTTC.

The rearrangement uses TRBV30 and TRBJ1-6; D ambiguous. Germline V gene sequence: CDR1 GTSNPN, CDR2 SVGIG (reference sequence). This CDR3 has 11 residues. With 5 bases removed from V and 16 bases from J, the gap between germline ends came to 15 bases. The CDR3 loop reads CAWERAQVLHF. CDR3 DNA: TGTGCCTGGGAGAGAGCCCAGGTACTCCACTTT.

V gene TRBV7-2 combines with J gene TRBJ1-4; D might be TRBD1 (6 bases). Looked up from germline, CDR1 is SGHTA and CDR2 is FQGNSA. This CDR3 is built from 13 residues. Trimming stripped 1 base from V and 7 bases from J, with 7 bases between. The CDR3 bases are TGTGCCAGCAGCTTAGGGGGGCTTGAAAAACTGTTTTTT. Translated: CASSLGGLEKLFF.

V and J are TRBV19 and TRBJ1-1, with D possibly matching TRBD1 (5 bases). CDR3 length: 11 amino acids. CDR1 and CDR2 (germline): LNHDA, SQIVND (reference sequence). V lost 4 bases, J lost 7 bases, and 7 bases lay in between. The CDR3 region is CASSNGGEAFF. For the CDR3, the DNA is TGTGCCAGTAGTAACGGGGGTGAAGCTTTCTTT.

CDR3 region: CASSPFAGGNTDTQYF. The CDR3 nucleotides are TGTGCCAGCAGCCCCTTCGCAGGGGGTAACACAGATACGCAGTATTTT. The chain is built from TRBV7-3 and TRBJ2-3; TRBD1 agrees at 7 bases. The J segment lost 2 bases and the V segment lost 5 bases, leaving 10 bases of the junction unmatched. This CDR3 comprises 16 residues. Germline V gene sequence: CDR1 SGHTA, CDR2 FQGTGA.

This chain connects TRBV28 to TRBJ2-3; 11 positions agree with TRBD2. V gave up 8 bases and J gave up 5 bases; unmatched junction bases: 6. Germline assignment: CDR1 MDHEN and CDR2 SYDVKM. The CDR3 runs 14 residues. The CDR3 region has the DNA TGTGCCAGCCGCGGGACTAGCGGACAAGATACGCAGTATTTT. Translated, it gives CASRGTSGQDTQYF.

The chain combines TRBV7-8 with TRBJ2-7; TRBD2 aligns across 7 bases. The junction had 5 bases not matched to a gene; V was cut back by 2 bases and J by 7 bases. Germline CDR1 is SGHVS and CDR2 is FQNEAQ. The CDR3 has 13 residues. The CDR3 bases are TGTGCCAGCAGCTTAAGAGCGGGGCATGAGCAGTACTTC. It specifies CASSLRAGHEQYF.

The CDR3: CASSLLVGTYEQYF. The CDR3 DNA sequence: TGCGCCAGCAGCTTGCTAGTCGGCACCTACGAGCAGTACTTC. The chain carries TRBV5-1 and TRBJ2-7, with D uncertain. V dropped 1 base and J dropped 2 bases, with 10 bases sitting between them. The CDR3 is 14 residues long. Per the germline V gene, CDR1 is SGHRS and CDR2 is YFSETQ.

This sequence joins TRBV2 and TRBJ1-2; 7 nucleotides agree with TRBD1. The CDR3 totals 14 residues. Germline loops: CDR1 SNHLY, CDR2 FYNNEI. The junction had 10 bases not matched to a gene; V was cut back by 6 bases and J by 6 bases. The CDR3 bases are TGTGCCAGCAGGTCCAACAGGGGAATGGATGGCTACACCTTC. It encodes CASRSNRGMDGYTF. The entire variable domain, with the rest obtained from reference TRBV2 and TRBJ1-2, is as follows: EPEVTQTPSHQVTQMGQEVILRCVPISNHLYFYWYRQILGQKVEFLVSFYNNEISEKSEIFDDQFSVERPDGSNFTLKIRSTKLEDSAMYFCASRSNRGMDGYTFGSGTRLTVV.

The chain uses TRBV7-9 and TRBJ2-7; the D gene is possibly TRBD1 (6 bases). This CDR3 is 15 amino acids long. The V gene lost 4 bases and the J gene lost 0 bases, with 13 bases spanning the gap. Germline V gives CDR1 SEHNR, CDR2 FQNEAQ (reference sequence). DNA for the CDR3: TGTGCCAGCAGCTCGCCTAGGGGGAGCTCCTACGAGCAGTACTTC. Its protein is CASSSPRGSSYEQYF.

The chain carries TRBV7-8 and TRBJ1-1, with unresolved D. CDR1 is SGHVS and CDR2 is FQNEAQ in the germline V gene. With 4 bases removed from V and 4 bases from J, the gap between germline ends came to 16 bases. The CDR3 has 15 amino acids. CDR3 DNA: TGTGCCAGCAGCTGGGTCCCGAGGTCAGCCACTGAAGCTTTCTTT. This codes for CASSWVPRSATEAFF.

The V call is TRBV29-1, the J call TRBJ1-3; D is perhaps TRBD1 (6 bases). The CDR3 covers 15 residues. The V gene's germline CDR1 is SQVTM and CDR2 ANQGSEA. Trimming shortened V by 4 bases and J by 0 bases, and 13 bases separated the two germline ends. The CDR3 region is CSVVFRDNSGNTIYF. CDR3 coding DNA: TGCAGCGTTGTTTTTCGGGACAACTCTGGAAACACCATATATTTT.

The chain employs TRBV14 and TRBJ2-2, with D possibly matching TRBD2 (6 bases). The CDR3 totals 14 residues. Trimming left V 5 bases short and J 6 bases short, with 13 bases between. Germline CDR1 is SGHDN and CDR2 is FVKESK. The chain's CDR3 is CASSLRLVPGELFF. The CDR3 DNA follows: TGTGCCAGCAGCTTACGACTAGTCCCCGGGGAGCTGTTTTTT. Using reference TRBV14 and TRBJ2-2 for the parts outside the CDR3, the full variable domain is EAGVTQFPSHSVIEKGQTVTLRCDPISGHDNLYWYRRVMGKEIKFLLHFVKESKQDESGMPNNRFLAERTGGTYSTLKVQPAELEDSGVYFCASSLRLVPGELFFGEGSRLTVL.

The chain recombines TRBV5-8 with TRBJ1-5, with D possibly TRBD1 on 5 matching bases. The germline CDR1 and CDR2 sequences are SGHTS and YDEGEE. V gave up 2 bases and J gave up 7 bases, with 7 bases separating them. The CDR3 totals 12 residues. In nucleotides, the CDR3 is TGTGCCAGCAGCTTCCGGGGGCAGCCCCAGCATTTT. Protein sequence: CASSFRGQPQHF. Complete variable domain (other parts from reference TRBV5-8 and TRBJ1-5): EAGVTQSPTHLIKTRGQQATLRCSPISGHTSVYWYQQALGLGLQFLLWYDEGEERNRGNFPPRFSGRQFPNYSSELNVNALELEDSALYLCASSFRGQPQHFGDGTRLSIL.

This chain joins TRBV28 and TRBJ1-2, with 8 bases fitting TRBD1. Germline CDR1 is MDHEN and CDR2 is SYDVKM. The CDR3 consists of 15 residues. V shed 2 bases, J shed 8 bases, and the junction held 10 bases outside the gene matches. CDR3 bases: TGTGCCAGCAGTTTAACCACTCTGACAGGGGACGGCTACACCTTC. As protein: CASSLTTLTGDGYTF.

The chain is built from TRBV19 and TRBJ1-2; 9 bases are shared with TRBD1. With 5 bases clipped from V and 6 bases from J, the junction kept 7 bases outside the gene matches. This CDR3 contains 14 residues. Germline CDR1 LNHDA, CDR2 SQIVND (reference sequence). CDR3 nucleotides: TGTGCCAGTAGTTCCCGGACAGGGGAGGATGGCTACACCTTC. It codes for CASSSRTGEDGYTF.